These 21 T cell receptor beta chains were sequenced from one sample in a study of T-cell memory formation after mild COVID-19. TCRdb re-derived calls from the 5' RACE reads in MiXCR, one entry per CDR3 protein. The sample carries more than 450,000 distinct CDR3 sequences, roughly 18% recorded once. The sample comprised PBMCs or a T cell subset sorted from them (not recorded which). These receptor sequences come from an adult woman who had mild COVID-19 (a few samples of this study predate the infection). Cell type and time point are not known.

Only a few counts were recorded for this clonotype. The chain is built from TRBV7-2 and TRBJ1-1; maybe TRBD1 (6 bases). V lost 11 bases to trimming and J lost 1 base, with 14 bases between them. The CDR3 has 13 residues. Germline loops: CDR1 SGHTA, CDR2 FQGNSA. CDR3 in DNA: TGTGCCGCTCTGGGGGGGCGGAACACTGAAGCTTTCTTT. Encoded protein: CAALGGRNTEAFF. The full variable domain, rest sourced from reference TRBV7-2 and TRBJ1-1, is GAGVSQSPSNKVTEKGKDVELRCDPISGHTALYWYRQSLGQGLEFLIYFQGNSAPDKSGLPSDRFSAERTGGSVSTLTIQRTQQEDSAVYLCAALGGRNTEAFFGQGTRLTVV.

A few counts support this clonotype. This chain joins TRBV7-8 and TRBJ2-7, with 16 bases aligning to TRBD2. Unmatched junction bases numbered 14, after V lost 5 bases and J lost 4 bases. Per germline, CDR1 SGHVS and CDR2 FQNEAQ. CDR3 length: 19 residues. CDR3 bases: TGTGCCAGCAGCCTCCCCCGCGGGACTAGCGGGAGGGCTAGGTACGAGCAGTACTTC. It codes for CASSLPRGTSGRARYEQYF. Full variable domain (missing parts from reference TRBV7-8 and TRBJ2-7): GAGVSQSPRYKVAKRGQDVALRCDPISGHVSLFWYQQALGQGPEFLTYFQNEAQLDKSGLPSDRFFAERPEGSVSTLKIQRTQQEDSAVYLCASSLPRGTSGRARYEQYFGPGTRLTVT.

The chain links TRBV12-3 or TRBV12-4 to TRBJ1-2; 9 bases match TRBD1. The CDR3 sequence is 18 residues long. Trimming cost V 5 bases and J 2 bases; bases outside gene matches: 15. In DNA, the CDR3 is TGTGCCAGCAGTCCTCCTGGACAGGGGAACCGACGGAACTATGGCTACACCTTC. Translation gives CASSPPGQGNRRNYGYTF.

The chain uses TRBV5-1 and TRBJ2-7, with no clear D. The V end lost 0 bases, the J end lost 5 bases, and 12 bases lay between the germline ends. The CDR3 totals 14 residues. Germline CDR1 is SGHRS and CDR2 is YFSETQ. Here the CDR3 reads CASSLEAPSNEQYF. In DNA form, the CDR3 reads TGCGCCAGCAGCTTGGAGGCTCCTTCAAACGAGCAGTACTTC.

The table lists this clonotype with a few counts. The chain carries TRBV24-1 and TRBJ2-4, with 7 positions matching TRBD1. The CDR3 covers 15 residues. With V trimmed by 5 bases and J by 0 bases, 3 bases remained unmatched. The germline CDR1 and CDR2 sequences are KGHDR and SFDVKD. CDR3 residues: CATSGTGVAKNIQYF. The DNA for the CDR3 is TGTGCCACCAGTGGAACAGGGGTAGCCAAAAACATTCAGTACTTC.

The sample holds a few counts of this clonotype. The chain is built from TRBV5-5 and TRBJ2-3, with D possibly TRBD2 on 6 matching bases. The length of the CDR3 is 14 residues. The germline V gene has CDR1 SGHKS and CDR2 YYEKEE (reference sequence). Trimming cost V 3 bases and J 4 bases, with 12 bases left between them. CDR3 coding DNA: TGTGCCAGCAGCTCCGAATGGGGGGCAGATACGCAGTATTTT. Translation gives CASSSEWGADTQYF.

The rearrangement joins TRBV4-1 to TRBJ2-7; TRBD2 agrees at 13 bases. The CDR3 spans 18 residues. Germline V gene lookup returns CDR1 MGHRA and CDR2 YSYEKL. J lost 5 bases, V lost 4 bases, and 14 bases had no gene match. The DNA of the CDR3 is TGCGCCAGCAGCCCCGGGACTAGCGGGAAAAAGGGATATCACGAGCAGTACTTC. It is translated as CASSPGTSGKKGYHEQYF.

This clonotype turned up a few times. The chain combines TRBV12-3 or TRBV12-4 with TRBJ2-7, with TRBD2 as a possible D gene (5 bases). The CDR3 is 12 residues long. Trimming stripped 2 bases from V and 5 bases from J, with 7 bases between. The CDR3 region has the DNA TGTGCCAGCAGTTTATGGGAGAACGAGCAGTACTTC. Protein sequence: CASSLWENEQYF.

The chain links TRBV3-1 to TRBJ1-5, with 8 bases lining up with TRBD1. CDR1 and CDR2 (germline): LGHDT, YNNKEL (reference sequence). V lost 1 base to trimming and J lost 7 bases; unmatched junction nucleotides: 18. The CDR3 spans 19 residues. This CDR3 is CASSQATGRGLPGSQPQHF. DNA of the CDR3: TGTGCCAGCAGCCAAGCTACGGGCAGGGGGCTTCCCGGTTCCCAGCCCCAGCATTTT.

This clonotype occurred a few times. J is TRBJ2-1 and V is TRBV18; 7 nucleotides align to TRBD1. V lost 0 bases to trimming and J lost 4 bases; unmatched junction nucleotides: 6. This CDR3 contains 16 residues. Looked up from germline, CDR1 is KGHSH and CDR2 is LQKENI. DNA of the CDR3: TGTGCCAGCTCACCACCTTTCGGGACAGCTTACAATGAGCAGTTCTTC. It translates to CASSPPFGTAYNEQFF.

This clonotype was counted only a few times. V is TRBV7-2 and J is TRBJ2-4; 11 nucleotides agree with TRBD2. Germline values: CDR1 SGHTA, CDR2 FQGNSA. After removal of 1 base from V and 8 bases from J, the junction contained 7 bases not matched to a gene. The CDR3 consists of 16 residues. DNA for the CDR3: TGTGCCAGCAGCTTAGAGGGTACTAGCGGGAGTTACATTCAGTACTTC. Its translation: CASSLEGTSGSYIQYF.

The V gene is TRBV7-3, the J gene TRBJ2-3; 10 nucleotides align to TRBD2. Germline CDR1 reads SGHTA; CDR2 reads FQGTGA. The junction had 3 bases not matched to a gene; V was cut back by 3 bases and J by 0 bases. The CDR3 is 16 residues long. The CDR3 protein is CASSFLAGASTDTQYF. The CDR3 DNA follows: TGTGCCAGCAGCTTTCTAGCGGGGGCTAGCACAGATACGCAGTATTTT.

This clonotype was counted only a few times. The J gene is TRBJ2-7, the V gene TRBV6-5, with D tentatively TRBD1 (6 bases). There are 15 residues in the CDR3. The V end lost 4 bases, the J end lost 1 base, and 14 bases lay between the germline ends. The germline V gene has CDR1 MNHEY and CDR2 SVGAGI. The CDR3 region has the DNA TGTGCCAGCAGTTCAGGACAGCTCGGTTCCTACGAGCAGTACTTC. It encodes CASSSGQLGSYEQYF.

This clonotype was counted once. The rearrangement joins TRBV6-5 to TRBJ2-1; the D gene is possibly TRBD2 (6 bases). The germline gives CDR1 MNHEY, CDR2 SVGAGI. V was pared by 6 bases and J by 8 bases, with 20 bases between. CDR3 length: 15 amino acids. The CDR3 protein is CASSREQLHRDEQFF. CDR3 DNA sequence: TGTGCCAGCAGCCGGGAGCAACTCCATCGCGATGAGCAGTTCTTC.

The CDR3 bases are TGTGCCAGCAGCTTTCGAGCATTCAATAGCAATCAGCCCCAGCATTTT. It yields the protein CASSFRAFNSNQPQHF. The V call is TRBV7-2, the J call TRBJ1-5; D gene ambiguous. Deletions cut 3 bases from V and 0 bases from J, with 12 bases between. The CDR3 runs 16 residues. CDR1 and CDR2 from the germline V gene are SGHTA and FQGNSA.

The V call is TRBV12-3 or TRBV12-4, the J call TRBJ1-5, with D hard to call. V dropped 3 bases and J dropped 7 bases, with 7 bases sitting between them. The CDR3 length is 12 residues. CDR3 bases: TGTGCCAGCAGTTTTGGTTCCCAGCCCCAGCATTTT. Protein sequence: CASSFGSQPQHF.

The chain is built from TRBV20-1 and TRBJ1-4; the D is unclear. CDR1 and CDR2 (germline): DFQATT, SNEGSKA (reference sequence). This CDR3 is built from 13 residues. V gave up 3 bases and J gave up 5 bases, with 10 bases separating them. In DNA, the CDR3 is TGCAGTGCTAGGACGGCCGTAAATGAAAAACTGTTTTTT. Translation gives CSARTAVNEKLFF.

The chain's CDR3 is CASSPGGKVGEQYF. For the CDR3, the DNA is TGTGCCAGCAGTCCAGGGGGCAAAGTGGGAGAGCAGTACTTC. This chain links TRBV6-5 with TRBJ2-7, with 8 nucleotides matching TRBD1. J was trimmed by 7 bases and V by 5 bases; bases with no gene match: 10. The CDR3 sequence is 14 residues long. Germline loops: CDR1 MNHEY, CDR2 SVGAGI.

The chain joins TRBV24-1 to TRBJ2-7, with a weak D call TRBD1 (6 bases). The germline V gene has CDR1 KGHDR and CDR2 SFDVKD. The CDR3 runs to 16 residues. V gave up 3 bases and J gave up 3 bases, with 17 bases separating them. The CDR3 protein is CATSDRTATTIYEQYF. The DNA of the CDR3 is TGTGCCACCAGTGATAGGACAGCAACCACTATCTACGAGCAGTACTTC.

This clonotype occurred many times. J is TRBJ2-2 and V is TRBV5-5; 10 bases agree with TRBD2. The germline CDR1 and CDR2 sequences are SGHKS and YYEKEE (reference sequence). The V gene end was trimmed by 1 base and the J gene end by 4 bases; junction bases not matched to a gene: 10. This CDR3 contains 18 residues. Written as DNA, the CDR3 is TGTGCCAGCAGCTTGTTACTAGCGGGGCCGCTGGTCACCGGGGAGCTGTTTTTT. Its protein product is CASSLLLAGPLVTGELFF.

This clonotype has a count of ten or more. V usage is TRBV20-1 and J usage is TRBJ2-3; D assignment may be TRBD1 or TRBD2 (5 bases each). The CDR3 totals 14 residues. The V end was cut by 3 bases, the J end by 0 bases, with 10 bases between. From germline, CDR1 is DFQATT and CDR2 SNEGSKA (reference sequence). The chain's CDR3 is CSARGTGSTDTQYF. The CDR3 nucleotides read TGCAGTGCTAGGGGGACCGGTAGCACAGATACGCAGTATTTT.